The 26 T cell receptor beta chains reported below all come from one sample, sequenced in a study of T cell repertoires in cytomegalovirus infection. TCRdb reanalysed the reads using MiXCR and keeps one entry per CDR3 protein. The sample consists of approximately 300,000 distinct CDR3 sequences, almost 30% of them appearing once. These receptors have no identified antigens. The sample consisted of cultured PBMCs, taken from culture after CMV antigen stimulation. Every receptor here comes from a human donor in good health (CMV status not recorded). Some clones in this sample may be carry-over from other donors' samples.

The chain has TRBV19 and TRBJ1-2, with unresolved D. Germline values: CDR1 LNHDA, CDR2 SQIVND (reference sequence). The V end lost 5 bases, the J end lost 6 bases, and 10 bases lay between the germline ends. CDR3 size: 12 residues. The CDR3: CASSPDKNGYTF. The CDR3 DNA sequence: TGTGCCAGTAGTCCTGACAAAAATGGCTACACCTTC.

This clonotype has a handful of counts. The V call is TRBV7-9, the J call TRBJ2-2; 9 bases agree with TRBD2. Germline loops: CDR1 SEHNR, CDR2 FQNEAQ (reference sequence). With V trimmed by 3 bases and J by 5 bases, 4 bases remained unmatched. The length of the CDR3 is 15 residues. The chain's CDR3 is CASSLSSGRTGELFF. CDR3 DNA sequence: TGTGCCAGCAGCTTGTCGAGCGGGAGGACCGGGGAGCTGTTTTTT.

The V gene is TRBV4-1, the J gene TRBJ1-2; D is possibly TRBD1 (6 bases). Germline values: CDR1 MGHRA, CDR2 YSYEKL. This CDR3 has 16 amino acids. The V and J ends lost 4 bases and 3 bases respectively, with 18 bases between them. This CDR3 reads CASSPHRGLFDYGYTF. The CDR3, as DNA: TGCGCCAGCAGCCCCCACCGGGGGCTTTTTGACTATGGCTACACCTTC.

This chain uses TRBV10-3 with TRBJ2-2, with D tentatively TRBD2 (5 bases). This CDR3 has 15 residues. V shed 10 bases and J shed 0 bases, with 15 bases lying between them. Germline V gene sequence: CDR1 ENHRY, CDR2 SYGVKD. The CDR3 spells CATYITGTNTGELFF. CDR3 DNA sequence: TGTGCCACCTACATCACCGGGACGAACACCGGGGAGCTGTTTTTT.

This clonotype has only a few counts. The rearrangement uses TRBV18 and TRBJ2-7; D remains unclear. V was trimmed by 3 bases and J by 3 bases, leaving 6 bases between them. CDR3 length: 12 amino acids. Germline V CDR1 and CDR2: KGHSH, LQKENI. CDR3 loop: CASSPGNYEQYF. The CDR3 DNA follows: TGTGCCAGCTCACCGGGTAACTACGAGCAGTACTTC.

A few counts support this clonotype. The chain recombines TRBV29-1 with TRBJ2-5; D is unresolved. V was cut by 7 bases and J by 5 bases, with 11 bases left in between. Germline V CDR1 and CDR2: SQVTM, ANQGSEA. The CDR3 loop spans 11 amino acids. The CDR3 sequence: CSALGSETQYF. DNA for the CDR3: TGCAGCGCTTTGGGAAGCGAGACCCAGTACTTC.

This clonotype was seen many times. The rearrangement uses TRBV7-8 and TRBJ2-1; 8 bases are a match to TRBD2. The CDR3 length is 16 residues. CDR1 and CDR2 from the germline V gene are SGHVS and FQNEAQ. V lost 1 base and J lost 3; bases outside the gene matches: 5. CDR3: CASSLGTLAVYNEQFF. The CDR3 DNA follows: TGTGCCAGCAGCTTAGGCACACTAGCGGTCTACAATGAGCAGTTCTTC.

This clonotype showed up just a few times. The chain employs TRBV6-5 and TRBJ2-5, with 8 nucleotides matching TRBD2. CDR1 MNHEY and CDR2 SVGAGI come from the germline V gene. The CDR3 covers 16 residues. V lost 0 bases and J lost 5; bases outside the gene matches: 8. The CDR3 DNA reads TGTGCCAGCAGTTACTCCGGACGGGGGGGGCCGGAGACCCAGTACTTC. Protein: CASSYSGRGGPETQYF.

This chain connects TRBV29-1 to TRBJ2-1; 7 bases map to TRBD1. The germline V gene has CDR1 SQVTM and CDR2 ANQGSEA. After removal of 4 bases from V and 0 bases from J, the junction contained 3 bases not matched to a gene. This CDR3 spans 14 amino acids. This CDR3 reads CSVGRDSSYNEQFF. In DNA, the CDR3 is TGCAGCGTTGGAAGGGACAGCTCCTACAATGAGCAGTTCTTC.

In this sample, this clonotype turned up a few times. This chain joins TRBV12-3 or TRBV12-4 and TRBJ1-4, with a possible D match to TRBD1 (6 bases). CDR3 length: 14 residues. V was cut by 7 bases and J by 8 bases, with 17 bases left in between. The CDR3 loop is CASTIQGLAEKLFF. CDR3 DNA sequence: TGTGCCAGCACCATACAGGGCTTGGCCGAAAAACTGTTTTTT.

This clonotype was counted at least ten times. The chain recombines TRBV7-2 with TRBJ1-2; 9 positions agree with TRBD1. This CDR3 spans 17 amino acids. The trim removed 5 bases at V and 0 bases at J, leaving 10 bases unmatched. Germline V gives CDR1 SGHTA, CDR2 FQGNSA. CDR3 protein: CASSILRDRVTNYGYTF. In DNA, the CDR3 is TGTGCCAGCAGCATTCTCCGGGACAGGGTTACTAACTATGGCTACACCTTC.

This clonotype occurred a few times. The chain recombines TRBV7-3 with TRBJ2-6; D is uncertain. Germline CDR1 and CDR2: SGHTA and FQGTGA. The CDR3 is made up of 13 amino acids. V was clipped by 5 bases and J by 4 bases, with 6 bases between them. The CDR3, as DNA: TGTGCCAGCAGCCCCCAAGGGGCCAACGTCCTGACTTTC. Protein: CASSPQGANVLTF.

The rearrangement joins TRBV7-6 to TRBJ2-1; 11 bases match TRBD1. Germline V gives CDR1 SGHVS, CDR2 FNYEAQ. CDR3 length: 15 amino acids. The V and J ends lost 7 bases and 6 bases, in that order; junction bases with no gene match: 8. CDR3 sequence reads: CASTTGTGGSNEQFF. In DNA form, the CDR3 reads TGTGCCAGCACCACCGGGACAGGGGGAAGCAATGAGCAGTTCTTC.

This clonotype was seen at least ten times. The chain combines TRBV27 with TRBJ1-5; D uncertain. The CDR3 length is 13 residues. CDR1 and CDR2 from the germline V gene are MNHEY and SMNVEV (reference sequence). The V end lost 1 base, the J end lost 4 bases, and 5 bases lay between the germline ends. The CDR3 protein is CASSLWQNQPQHF. CDR3 nucleotide sequence: TGTGCCAGCAGTTTATGGCAGAATCAGCCCCAGCATTTT.

The sample holds a few counts of this clonotype. The chain recombines TRBV7-6 with TRBJ2-1; 11 nucleotides align to TRBD2. The CDR3 has 15 amino acids. J gave up 7 bases and V 5 bases, and 7 bases lay outside the gene matches. Germline lookup yields CDR1 SGHVS and CDR2 FNYEAQ. The CDR3 loop is CASSSSGRDINEQFF. The CDR3 DNA sequence: TGTGCCAGCAGCAGTAGCGGGAGGGACATTAATGAGCAGTTCTTC.

This clonotype showed up many times. This chain uses TRBV7-9 with TRBJ2-7; D is ambiguous. Germline CDR1 is SEHNR and CDR2 is FQNEAQ (reference sequence). The CDR3 is 12 amino acids. V lost 2 bases and J lost 2, with 4 bases in between. Here the CDR3 reads CASSLPTYEQYF. In nucleotides, the CDR3 is TGTGCCAGCAGCTTACCCACCTACGAGCAGTACTTC.

At least ten counts were recorded for this clonotype. The rearrangement links TRBV7-2 to TRBJ2-5, with a weak D call TRBD1 (5 bases). V was clipped by 3 bases and J by 5 bases, with 13 bases between them. This CDR3 has 14 residues. Germline CDR1 SGHTA, CDR2 FQGNSA. The CDR3 region has the DNA TGTGCCAGCAGCTTCCGGGTGAAGGGGGAGACCCAGTACTTC. As protein: CASSFRVKGETQYF. Variable domain in full (rest from reference TRBV7-2 and TRBJ2-5): GAGVSQSPSNKVTEKGKDVELRCDPISGHTALYWYRQSLGQGLEFLIYFQGNSAPDKSGLPSDRFSAERTGGSVSTLTIQRTQQEDSAVYLCASSFRVKGETQYFGPGTRLLVL.

This clonotype was found many times. The gene calls are TRBV25-1 and TRBJ2-7, with D possibly TRBD1 on 7 matching bases. CDR1 and CDR2 from the germline V gene are MGHDK and SYGVNS. The CDR3 has 13 amino acids. The ends were cut back, 9 bases at V and 0 bases at J, with 12 bases in the middle. The DNA of the CDR3 is TGTGCCAGTCGACAGGGAGGCTCCTACGAGCAGTACTTC. Its translation: CASRQGGSYEQYF.

There are many counts of this clonotype. The rearrangement uses TRBV12-3 or TRBV12-4 and TRBJ2-1, with 14 bases that match TRBD2. V shed 7 bases, J shed 6 bases, and the junction held 11 bases outside the gene matches. This CDR3 is built from 17 residues. In DNA, the CDR3 is TGTGCCAGCACCCCCTCGGGACTAGCGGGAGAGAGCAATGAGCAGTTCTTC. Protein sequence: CASTPSGLAGESNEQFF.

Concerning this clonotype: A much larger clone lies one base from this, so it may be a read error. V gene TRBV7-2 combines with J gene TRBJ1-5; D ambiguous. The germline gives CDR1 SGHTA, CDR2 FQGNSA. V was shortened by 8 bases and J by 0 bases, with 14 bases between the two germline ends. CDR3 length: 15 residues. In DNA form, the CDR3 reads TGTGCCAGCGATTCAGTGGGGTATAGCAATCAGCCCCAGCATTTT. Protein: CASDSVGYSNQPQHF.

This clonotype was counted a few times. V gene TRBV27 combines with J gene TRBJ2-1; D might be TRBD1 (6 bases). The CDR3 has 14 amino acids. CDR1 and CDR2 (germline): MNHEY, SMNVEV (reference sequence). V was trimmed by 2 bases and J by 7 bases, leaving 12 bases between them. The DNA of the CDR3 is TGTGCCAGCAGTTTAACCCTTCAGGGGAATGAGCAGTTCTTC. Its translation is CASSLTLQGNEQFF.

This clonotype was found a few times. The chain couples TRBV7-2 to TRBJ1-2, with TRBD1 matching 7 bases. The CDR3 has 15 residues. Trimming removed 4 bases from V and 4 bases from J; junction bases left unmatched: 9. Germline loops: CDR1 SGHTA, CDR2 FQGNSA. In DNA, the CDR3 is TGTGCCAGCAGCTCTCGACAGGGTGGGAGCTATGGCTACACCTTC. It yields the protein CASSSRQGGSYGYTF. Drawing the rest from reference TRBV7-2 and TRBJ1-2, the complete variable domain is GAGVSQSPSNKVTEKGKDVELRCDPISGHTALYWYRQSLGQGLEFLIYFQGNSAPDKSGLPSDRFSAERTGGSVSTLTIQRTQQEDSAVYLCASSSRQGGSYGYTFGSGTRLTVV.

The rearrangement uses TRBV7-6 and TRBJ1-1; perhaps TRBD1 as D (6 bases). Deletions cut 0 bases from V and 3 bases from J, with 14 bases between. The germline gives CDR1 SGHVS, CDR2 FNYEAQ. CDR3 length: 16 amino acids. The CDR3 DNA reads as TGTGCCAGCAGCTTAGCGGGGCCGGGGGCGGACACTGAAGCTTTCTTT. Translating it yields CASSLAGPGADTEAFF.

This clonotype has a count of ten or more. This chain connects TRBV7-6 to TRBJ2-5, with D hard to call. CDR1 is SGHVS, CDR2 FNYEAQ, per germline. The V end lost 5 bases, the J end lost 5 bases, and 6 bases lay between the germline ends. This CDR3 comprises 11 residues. In DNA form, the CDR3 reads TGTGCCAGCAGCACGGAGGAGACCCAGTACTTC. This translates into CASSTEETQYF.

The chain combines TRBV9 with TRBJ1-6; 7 nucleotides align to TRBD1. The CDR3 contains 16 residues. The J segment lost 5 bases and the V segment lost 4 bases, leaving 9 bases of the junction unmatched. CDR1 and CDR2 (germline): SGDLS, YYNGEE. CDR3 sequence: CASSPRTGQHNSPLHF. The CDR3 nucleotides read TGTGCCAGCAGCCCTCGGACAGGACAACATAATTCACCCCTCCACTTT. Variable domain in full (rest from reference TRBV9 and TRBJ1-6): DSGVTQTPKHLITATGQRVTLRCSPRSGDLSVYWYQQSLDQGLQFLIQYYNGEERAKGNILERFSAQQFPDLHSELNLSSLELGDSALYFCASSPRTGQHNSPLHFGNGTRLTVT.

There are many counts of this clonotype. This chain connects TRBV7-2 to TRBJ1-1, with 10 bases aligning to TRBD1. CDR1 SGHTA and CDR2 FQGNSA come from the germline V gene. J lost 2 bases, V lost 2 bases, and 5 bases had no gene match. The CDR3 totals 16 residues. Here the CDR3 reads CASSLSDRGFNTEAFF. CDR3 coding DNA: TGTGCCAGCAGCTTATCGGACAGGGGGTTTAACACTGAAGCTTTCTTT.